This is a list of T cell receptor beta chains from one sample in a study of blood T cell repertoires in COVID-19. The table came from immunoSEQ multiplex PCR; TCRdb's copy has only in-frame clones and leaves some out. Here the sample spans some 100,000 clones, roughly 92% being singletons. Sequenced input: peripheral blood. Source of these receptors: a man between 65 and 85 years old with acute or convalescent COVID-19. CDR3s include the opening cysteine and the closing phenylalanine or tryptophan. A D gene is named only where the DNA matches it firmly. Only some rows state a clone size, as once, few, many or a class for expanded clones.

>.|TRBV25-1|13|few|TRBJ2-1
CASSEHGGGEQFF
TGTGCCAGCAGTGAACACGGGGGTGGGGAGCAGTTCTTC
>.|TRBV9|16|.|TRBJ2-1
CASSVEPGLGNNEQFF
TGTGCCAGCAGCGTAGAGCCGGGACTGGGAAACAATGAGCAGTTCTTC
>TRBD2|TRBV7-3|19|.|TRBJ2-1
CASSLRSMSSGTTANEQFF
TGTGCCAGCAGCTTAAGGTCTATGTCTAGCGGGACGACAGCCAATGAGCAGTTCTTC
>TRBD1|TRBV2|15|.|TRBJ1-4
CASSESPGGGEKLFF
TGTGCCAGCAGTGAGAGTCCAGGGGGTGGTGAAAAACTGTTTTTT
>.|TRBV30|14|few|TRBJ2-7
CAWSTGSMAFEQYF
TGTGCCTGGAGTACAGGGTCTATGGCTTTTGAGCAGTACTTC
>TRBD2|TRBV5-8|20|once|TRBJ2-1
CASSLAGLAGVQSSYNEQFF
TGTGCCAGCAGCTTGGCAGGGCTAGCGGGGGTCCAGAGCTCCTACAATGAGCAGTTCTTC
>.|TRBV12-3/TRBV12-4|13|.|TRBJ1-6
CASSLRQHSPLHF
TGTGCCAGCAGTTTGAGACAGCATTCACCCCTCCACTTT
>TRBD1|TRBV29-1|15|.|TRBJ1-3
CSARTGSISGNTIYF
TGCAGCGCGAGGACAGGGAGCATCTCTGGAAACACCATATATTTT
>.|TRBV6-5|13|.|TRBJ2-7
CASSKRHRDEQYF
TGTGCCAGCAGTAAAAGGCACAGGGACGAGCAGTACTTC
>.|TRBV5-1|14|.|TRBJ1-6
CASSDGLYNSPLHF
TGCGCCAGCAGCGACGGACTCTATAATTCACCCCTCCACTTT
>TRBD2|TRBV5-1|15|few|TRBJ2-1
CASSSARGAYNEQFF
TGCGCCAGCAGCTCGGCCCGGGGGGCCTACAATGAGCAGTTCTTC
>.|TRBV2|14|.|TRBJ1-1
CASSPWPMNTEAFF
TGTGCCAGCAGCCCGTGGCCGATGAACACTGAAGCTTTCTTT
>.|TRBV27|12|.|TRBJ1-2
CASRGGPYGYTF
TGTGCCAGCAGGGGGGGACCATATGGCTACACCTTC
>TRBD2|TRBV11-2|15|.|TRBJ2-7
CASSVLAGGSYEQYF
TGTGCCAGCAGCGTACTAGCGGGGGGGTCCTACGAGCAGTACTTC
>.|TRBV7-9|13|.|TRBJ1-5
CASSFAGNQPQHF
TGTGCCAGCAGCTTCGCCGGGAACCAGCCCCAGCATTTT
>.|TRBV2|15|.|TRBJ1-2
CASKWEGETNYGYTF
TGTGCCAGCAAGTGGGAGGGGGAGACTAACTATGGCTACACCTTC
>TRBD2|TRBV7-3|14|.|TRBJ2-1
CASSLSPAGGEQFF
TGTGCCAGCAGCTTAAGTCCCGCGGGAGGTGAGCAGTTCTTC
>.|TRBV19|13|.|TRBJ2-7
CASSMGAANEQYF
TGTGCCAGTAGTATGGGGGCCGCCAACGAGCAGTACTTC
>TRBD2|TRBV15|14|once|TRBJ2-7
CATSSGGRAYEQYF
TGTGCCACCTCCTCGGGGGGACGGGCCTACGAGCAGTACTTC
>.|TRBV15|15|.|TRBJ2-1
CASAQTEPDFNEQFF
TGTGCCAGCGCCCAGACCGAACCAGACTTCAATGAGCAGTTCTTC
>TRBD2|TRBV3-1/TRBV3-2|13|.|TRBJ2-7
CASSQGLAYEQYF
TGTGCCAGCAGCCAAGGACTAGCCTATGAGCAGTACTTC
>TRBD1|TRBV11-2|16|.|TRBJ2-1
CARTTRQGGTYNEQFF
TGTGCCCGCACCACACGACAGGGGGGGACCTACAATGAGCAGTTCTTC
>.|TRBV12-3/TRBV12-4|13|.|TRBJ1-2
CASSPGQRYGYTF
TGTGCCAGCAGCCCAGGACAGCGCTATGGCTACACCTTC
>TRBD2|TRBV5-4|16|.|TRBJ2-1
CASSLVGLAVHNEQFF
TGTGCCAGCAGCTTGGTTGGCCTAGCGGTTCACAATGAGCAGTTCTTC
>TRBD2|TRBV7-8|16|.|TRBJ2-3
CASSSQRGGRTDTQYF
TGTGCCAGCAGCTCTCAGCGGGGGGGCCGAACAGATACGCAGTATTTT
>.|TRBV20-1|11|.|TRBJ1-1
CSAPGVTEAFF
TGCAGTGCTCCAGGGGTAACTGAAGCTTTCTTT
>TRBD2|TRBV7-3|16|.|TRBJ2-3
CASSLGRAGGTDTQYF
TGTGCCAGCAGCTTAGGCCGAGCGGGAGGCACAGATACGCAGTATTTT
>.|TRBV10-3|14|once|TRBJ1-5
CAISESTGNQPQHF
TGTGCCATCAGTGAGTCCACGGGGAATCAGCCCCAGCATTTT
>.|TRBV29-1|12|.|TRBJ1-2
CSVELGVAGYTF
TGCAGCGTTGAGTTAGGTGTAGCCGGCTACACCTTC
>.|TRBV7-2|15|.|TRBJ2-1
CASSLGGTAYNEQFF
TGTGCCAGCAGCTTAGGCGGGACTGCATACAATGAGCAGTTCTTC
>.|TRBV19|13|.|TRBJ1-4
CASSVAGAEKLFF
TGTGCCAGTAGTGTCGCGGGGGCGGAAAAACTGTTTTTT
>TRBD1|TRBV30|13|.|TRBJ1-4
CAWSQGAREKLFF
TGTGCCTGGAGTCAGGGGGCGAGGGAAAAACTGTTTTTT
>TRBD2|TRBV4-1|15|.|TRBJ2-3
CASSRSGTTTDTQYF
TGCGCCAGCAGCCGATCCGGGACTACCACAGATACGCAGTATTTT
>TRBD2|TRBV11-1|15|.|TRBJ2-7
CASSFLTGGAYEQYF
TGTGCCAGCAGCTTTTTAACGGGAGGGGCCTACGAGCAGTACTTC
>TRBD1|TRBV24-1|16|.|TRBJ1-1
CATSAGTGTTNTEAFF
TGTGCCACCAGTGCCGGGACAGGGACGACGAACACTGAAGCTTTCTTT
>TRBD1|TRBV6-6|14|.|TRBJ2-7
CASTQDRMFSEQYF
TGTGCCAGCACCCAGGACAGGATGTTTTCCGAGCAGTACTTC
>.|TRBV6-6|15|once|TRBJ2-7
CASSPTQGRSYEQYF
TGTGCCAGCAGTCCCACACAGGGACGTTCCTACGAGCAGTACTTC
>.|TRBV18|15|.|TRBJ1-3
CASSLGKSSGNTIYF
TGTGCCAGCTCGCTGGGCAAAAGCTCTGGAAACACCATATATTTT
>.|TRBV7-2|17|.|TRBJ1-1
CASSFGFQGLWGSEAFF
TGTGCCAGCAGCTTTGGTTTCCAGGGACTTTGGGGGAGTGAAGCTTTCTTT
>TRBD2|TRBV10-3|16|.|TRBJ2-7
CAISTTSGRSSYEQYF
TGTGCCATCAGTACGACTAGCGGCAGAAGCTCCTACGAGCAGTACTTC
>.|TRBV7-9|14|.|TRBJ1-3
CASSRGSSGNTIYF
TGTGCCAGCAGCAGAGGGTCCTCTGGAAACACCATATATTTT
>.|TRBV18|12|.|TRBJ2-1
CASSPGYNEQFF
TGTGCCAGCTCACCCGGGTACAATGAGCAGTTCTTC
>.|TRBV7-9|13|.|TRBJ1-2
CASSLKSSYGYTF
TGTGCCAGCAGCTTAAAGAGTTCCTATGGCTACACCTTC
>TRBD2|TRBV3-1/TRBV3-2|13|once|TRBJ2-7
CASSQATSDEQYF
TGTGCCAGCAGCCAAGCCACTAGCGACGAGCAGTACTTC
>.|TRBV5-1|14|.|TRBJ1-6
CASSLSRANSPLHF
TGCGCCAGCAGTCTCTCCAGGGCTAATTCACCCCTCCACTTT
>.|TRBV5-1|16|.|TRBJ1-1
CASSLEALGGWTEAFF
TGCGCCAGCAGCTTGGAGGCCCTCGGAGGATGGACTGAAGCTTTCTTT
>.|TRBV11-2|16|few|TRBJ1-2
CASSLDLWTANYGYTF
TGTGCCAGCAGCTTAGATCTATGGACAGCGAACTATGGCTACACCTTC
>.|TRBV7-9|14|.|TRBJ1-2
CASSPPLAPGGYTF
TGTGCCAGCAGCCCGCCCTTAGCGCCCGGCGGCTACACCTTC
>.|TRBV6-2/TRBV6-3|14|.|TRBJ1-1
CASSQKIRPTEAFF
TGTGCCAGCAGTCAAAAGATCAGGCCAACTGAAGCTTTCTTT
>.|TRBV5-1|16|.|TRBJ2-1
CASSSGTSSSYNEQFF
TGCGCCAGCAGCTCCGGGACTTCCAGCTCCTACAATGAGCAGTTCTTC
>.|TRBV5-8|16|.|TRBJ1-4
CASSLVYPGANEKLFF
TGTGCCAGCAGCTTGGTGTATCCAGGGGCGAATGAAAAACTGTTTTTT
>.|TRBV6-5|16|once|TRBJ2-1
CASSSVPQGPGGEQFF
TGTGCCAGCAGTTCCGTACCACAGGGCCCCGGAGGTGAGCAGTTCTTC
>.|TRBV5-6|15|once|TRBJ2-7
CASSFGVQERYEQYF
TGTGCCAGCAGCTTCGGGGTTCAGGAAAGGTACGAGCAGTACTTC
>.|TRBV21-1|15|.|TRBJ1-5
CASSKDDRENGSQHF
TGTGCCAGCAGCAAGGATGACAGGGAGAACGGTTCCCAGCATTTT
>.|TRBV29-1|15|.|TRBJ1-1
CSVVKGYRSNTEAFF
TGCAGCGTTGTGAAGGGGTACAGGTCGAACACTGAAGCTTTCTTT
>TRBD1|TRBV12-3/TRBV12-4|13|.|TRBJ1-1
CASSYGTGTEAFF
TGTGCCAGCAGTTACGGGACAGGCACTGAAGCTTTCTTT
>TRBD1|TRBV18|16|.|TRBJ1-4
CASSPSTTGAGEKLFF
TGTGCCAGCTCACCTTCAACGACAGGGGCAGGGGAAAAACTGTTTTTT
>.|TRBV12-5|15|.|TRBJ1-2
CATGGRMRAYYGYTF
TGTGCTACGGGGGGCCGGATGAGGGCATACTATGGCTACACCTTC
>TRBD2|TRBV10-3|16|.|TRBJ2-3
CAISDKLAASTDTQYF
TGTGCCATCAGTGACAAACTAGCGGCTAGCACAGATACGCAGTATTTT
>TRBD1|TRBV19|13|.|TRBJ2-1
CASATGGYNEQFF
TGTGCCAGTGCTACAGGGGGCTACAATGAGCAGTTCTTC